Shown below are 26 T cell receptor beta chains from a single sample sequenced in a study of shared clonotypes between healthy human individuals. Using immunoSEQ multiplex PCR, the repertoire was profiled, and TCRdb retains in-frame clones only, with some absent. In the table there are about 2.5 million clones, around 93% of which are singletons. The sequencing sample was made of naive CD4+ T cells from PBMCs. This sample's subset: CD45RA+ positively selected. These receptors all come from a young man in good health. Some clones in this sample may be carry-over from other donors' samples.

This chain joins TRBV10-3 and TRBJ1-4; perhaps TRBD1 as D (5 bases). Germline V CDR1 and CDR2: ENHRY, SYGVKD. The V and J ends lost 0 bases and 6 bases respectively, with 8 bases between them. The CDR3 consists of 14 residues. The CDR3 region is CAISESIGDEKLFF. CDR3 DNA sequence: TGTGCCATCAGTGAGTCGATAGGGGATGAAAAACTGTTTTTT.

The CDR3 nucleotides read TGTGCCAGCATCCGGACTAGCGGCTACGAGCAGTACTTC. It translates to CASIRTSGYEQYF. J is TRBJ2-7 and V is TRBV28; 10 bases match TRBD2. This CDR3 is built from 13 residues. Germline V gene sequence: CDR1 MDHEN, CDR2 SYDVKM. V shed 7 bases, J shed 3 bases, and the junction held 3 bases outside the gene matches.

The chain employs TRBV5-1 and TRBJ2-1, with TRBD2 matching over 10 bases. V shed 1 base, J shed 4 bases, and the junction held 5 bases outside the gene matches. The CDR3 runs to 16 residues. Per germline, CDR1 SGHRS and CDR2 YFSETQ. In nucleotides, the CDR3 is TGCGCCAGCAGCTTGCGACCAGCGGGAGGGTACAATGAGCAGTTCTTC. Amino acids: CASSLRPAGGYNEQFF. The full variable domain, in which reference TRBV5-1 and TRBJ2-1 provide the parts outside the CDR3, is KAGVTQTPRYLIKTRGQQVTLSCSPISGHRSVSWYQQTPGQGLQFLFEYFSETQRNKGNFPGRFSGRQFSNSRSEMNVSTLELGDSALYLCASSLRPAGGYNEQFFGPGTRLTVL.

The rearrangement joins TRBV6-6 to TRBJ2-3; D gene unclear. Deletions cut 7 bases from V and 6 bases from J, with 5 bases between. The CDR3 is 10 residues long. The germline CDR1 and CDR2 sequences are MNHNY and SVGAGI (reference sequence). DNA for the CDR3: TGTGCCAGCATGTCTGATACGCAGTATTTT. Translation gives CASMSDTQYF.

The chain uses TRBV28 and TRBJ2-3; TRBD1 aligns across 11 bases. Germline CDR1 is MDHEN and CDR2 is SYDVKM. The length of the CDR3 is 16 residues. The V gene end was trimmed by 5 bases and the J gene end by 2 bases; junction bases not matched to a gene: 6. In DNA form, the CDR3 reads TGTGCCAGCAGTCTTGGGACAGGGGGGGCCACAGATACGCAGTATTTT. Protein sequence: CASSLGTGGATDTQYF.

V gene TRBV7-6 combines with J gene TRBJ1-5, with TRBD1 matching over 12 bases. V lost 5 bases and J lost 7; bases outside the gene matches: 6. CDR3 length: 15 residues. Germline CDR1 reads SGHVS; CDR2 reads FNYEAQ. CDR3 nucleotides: TGTGCCAGCAGCAGGGACAGGGGGCCGGGGCAGCCCCAGCATTTT. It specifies CASSRDRGPGQPQHF.

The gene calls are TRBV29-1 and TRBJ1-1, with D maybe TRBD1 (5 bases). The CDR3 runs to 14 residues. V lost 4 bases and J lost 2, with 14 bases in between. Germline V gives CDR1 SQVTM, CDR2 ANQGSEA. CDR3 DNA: TGCAGCGTTGGTTCCCGGGGGGGAAACACTGAAGCTTTCTTT. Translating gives CSVGSRGGNTEAFF.

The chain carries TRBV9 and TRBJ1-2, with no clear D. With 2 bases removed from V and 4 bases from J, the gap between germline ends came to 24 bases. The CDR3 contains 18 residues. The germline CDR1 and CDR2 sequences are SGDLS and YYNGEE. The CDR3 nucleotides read TGTGCCAGCAGCGTGGACCGGGCCTCATCCTTTTGGGGCTATGGCTACACCTTC. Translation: CASSVDRASSFWGYGYTF.

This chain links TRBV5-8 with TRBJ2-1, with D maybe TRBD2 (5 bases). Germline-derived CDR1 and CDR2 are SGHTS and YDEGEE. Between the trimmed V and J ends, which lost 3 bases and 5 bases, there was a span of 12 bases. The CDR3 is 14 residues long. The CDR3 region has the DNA TGTGCCAGCAGCTCCGGTCGGAGGCACAATGAGCAGTTCTTC. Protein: CASSSGRRHNEQFF.

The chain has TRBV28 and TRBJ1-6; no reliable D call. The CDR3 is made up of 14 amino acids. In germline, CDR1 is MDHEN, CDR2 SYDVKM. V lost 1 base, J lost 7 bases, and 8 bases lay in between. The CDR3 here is CASSLSLQNSPLHF. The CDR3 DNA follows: TGTGCCAGCAGTTTATCCCTACAGAATTCACCCCTCCACTTT.

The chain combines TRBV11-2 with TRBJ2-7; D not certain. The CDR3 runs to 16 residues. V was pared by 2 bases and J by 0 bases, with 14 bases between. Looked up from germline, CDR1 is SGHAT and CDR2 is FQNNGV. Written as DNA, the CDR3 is TGTGCCAGCAGCTTACTGCCGAAGGGCCCCTCCTACGAGCAGTACTTC. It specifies CASSLLPKGPSYEQYF.

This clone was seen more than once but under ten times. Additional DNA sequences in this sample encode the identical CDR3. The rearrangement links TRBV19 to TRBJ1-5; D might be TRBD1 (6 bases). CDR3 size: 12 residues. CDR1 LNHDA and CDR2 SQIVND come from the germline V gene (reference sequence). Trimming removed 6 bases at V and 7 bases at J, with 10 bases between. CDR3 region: CASSLGGQPQHF. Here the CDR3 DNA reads TGTGCCAGTAGCCTGGGGGGCCAGCCCCAGCATTTT.

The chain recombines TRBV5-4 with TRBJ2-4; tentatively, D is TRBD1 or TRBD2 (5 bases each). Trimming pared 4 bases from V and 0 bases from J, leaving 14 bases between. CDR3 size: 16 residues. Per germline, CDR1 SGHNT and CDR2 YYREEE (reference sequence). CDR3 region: CASSPGPPLAKNIQYF. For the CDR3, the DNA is TGTGCCAGCAGCCCGGGACCTCCCTTAGCCAAAAACATTCAGTACTTC.

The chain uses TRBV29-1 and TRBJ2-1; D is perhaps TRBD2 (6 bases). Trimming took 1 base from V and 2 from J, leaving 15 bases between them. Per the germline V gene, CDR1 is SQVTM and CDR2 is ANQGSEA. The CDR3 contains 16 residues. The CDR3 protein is CSVEGGAGNPYNEQFF. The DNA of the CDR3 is TGCAGCGTTGAAGGTGGTGCGGGGAACCCCTACAATGAGCAGTTCTTC.

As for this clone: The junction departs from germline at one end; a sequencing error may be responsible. The CDR3 DNA reads as TGTGCCGGGAGCCCTATAGGGTCGAGCTCCTACGAGCAGTACTTC. Translation: CAGSPIGSSSYEQYF. V is TRBV30 and J is TRBJ2-7; perhaps TRBD2 as D (5 bases). Per the germline V gene, CDR1 is GTSNPN and CDR2 is SVGIG (reference sequence). This CDR3 comprises 15 residues.

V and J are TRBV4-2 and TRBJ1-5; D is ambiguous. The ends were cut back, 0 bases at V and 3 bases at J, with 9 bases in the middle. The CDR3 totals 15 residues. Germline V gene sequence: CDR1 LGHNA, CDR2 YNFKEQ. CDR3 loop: CASSQEGRPNQPQHF. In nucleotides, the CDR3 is TGTGCCAGCAGCCAAGAGGGCAGGCCCAATCAGCCCCAGCATTTT.

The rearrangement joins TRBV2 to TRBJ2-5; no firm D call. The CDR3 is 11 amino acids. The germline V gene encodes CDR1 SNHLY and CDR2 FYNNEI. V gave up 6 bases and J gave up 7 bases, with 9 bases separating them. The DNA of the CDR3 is TGTGCCAGCAGGCCCGAAGTGACCCAGTACTTC. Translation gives CASRPEVTQYF.

CDR3 bases: TGTGCCTGGAGTGTACACCCGTCCACAGGGACAGATACGCAGTATTTT. It translates to CAWSVHPSTGTDTQYF. This rearrangement joins TRBV30 to TRBJ2-3; D is possibly TRBD1 (6 bases). In germline, CDR1 is GTSNPN, CDR2 SVGIG (reference sequence). V lost 0 bases and J 3 bases, leaving 16 bases between the germline ends. CDR3 length equals 16 residues. The whole variable domain, remainder taken from reference TRBV30 and TRBJ2-3, is SQTIHQWPATLVQPVGSPLSLECTVEGTSNPNLYWYRQAAGRGLQLLFYSVGIGQISSEVPQNLSASRPQDRQFILSSKKLLLSDSGFYLCAWSVHPSTGTDTQYFGPGTRLTVL.

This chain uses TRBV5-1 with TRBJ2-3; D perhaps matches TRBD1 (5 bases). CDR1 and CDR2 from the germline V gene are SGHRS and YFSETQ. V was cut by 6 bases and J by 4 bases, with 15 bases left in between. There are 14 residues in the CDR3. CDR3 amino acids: CASIGVLGADTQYF. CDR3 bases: TGCGCCAGCATCGGTGTTCTAGGGGCAGATACGCAGTATTTT.

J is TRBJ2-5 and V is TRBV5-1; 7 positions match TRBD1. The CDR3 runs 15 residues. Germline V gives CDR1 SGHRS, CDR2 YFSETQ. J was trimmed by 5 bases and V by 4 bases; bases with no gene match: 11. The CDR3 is CASSTDRPSGETQYF. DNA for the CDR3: TGCGCCAGCAGCACGGACAGGCCCTCCGGGGAGACCCAGTACTTC. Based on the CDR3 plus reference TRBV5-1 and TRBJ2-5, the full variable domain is KAGVTQTPRYLIKTRGQQVTLSCSPISGHRSVSWYQQTPGQGLQFLFEYFSETQRNKGNFPGRFSGRQFSNSRSEMNVSTLELGDSALYLCASSTDRPSGETQYFGPGTRLLVL.

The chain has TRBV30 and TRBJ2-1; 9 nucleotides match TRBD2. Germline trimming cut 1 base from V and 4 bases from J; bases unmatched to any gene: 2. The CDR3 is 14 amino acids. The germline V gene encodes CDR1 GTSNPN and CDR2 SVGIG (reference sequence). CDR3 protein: CAWSGTSAYNEQFF. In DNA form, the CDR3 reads TGTGCCTGGAGTGGGACTAGCGCTTACAATGAGCAGTTCTTC.

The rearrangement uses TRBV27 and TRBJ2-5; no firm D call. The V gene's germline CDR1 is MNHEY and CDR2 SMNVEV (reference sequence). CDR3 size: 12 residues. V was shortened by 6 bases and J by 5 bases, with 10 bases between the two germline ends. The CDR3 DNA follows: TGTGCCAGCAGGCCGCCTGGGGAGACCCAGTACTTC. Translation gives CASRPPGETQYF.

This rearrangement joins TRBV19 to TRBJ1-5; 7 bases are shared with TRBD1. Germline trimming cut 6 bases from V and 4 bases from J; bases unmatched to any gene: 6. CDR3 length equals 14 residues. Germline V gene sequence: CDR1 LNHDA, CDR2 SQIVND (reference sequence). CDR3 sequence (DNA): TGTGCCAGTAGCCCGGGACAGTGGAATCAGCCCCAGCATTTT. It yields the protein CASSPGQWNQPQHF.

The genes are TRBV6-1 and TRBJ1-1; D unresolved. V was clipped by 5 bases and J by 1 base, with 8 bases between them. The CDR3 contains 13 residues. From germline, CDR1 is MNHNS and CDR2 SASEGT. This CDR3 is CASSNTRNTEAFF. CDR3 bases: TGTGCCAGCAGTAATACACGGAACACTGAAGCTTTCTTT.

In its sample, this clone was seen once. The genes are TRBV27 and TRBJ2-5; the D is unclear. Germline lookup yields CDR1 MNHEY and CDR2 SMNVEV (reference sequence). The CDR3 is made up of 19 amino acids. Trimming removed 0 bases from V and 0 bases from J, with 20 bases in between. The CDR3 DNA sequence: TGTGCCAGCAGTTTATCCGCCAGGTCCTTCCGATCGTACCAAGAGACCCAGTACTTC. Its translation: CASSLSARSFRSYQETQYF.

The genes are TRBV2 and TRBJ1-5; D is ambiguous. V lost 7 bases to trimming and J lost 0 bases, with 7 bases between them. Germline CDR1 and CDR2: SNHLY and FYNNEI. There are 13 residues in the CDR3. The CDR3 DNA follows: TGTGCCAGCACTGTGGGTAGCAATCAGCCCCAGCATTTT. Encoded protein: CASTVGSNQPQHF.